These 8 T cell receptor beta chains were all obtained from the same sample, sequenced in a study of memory CD4+ T cells and cytomegalovirus serostatus. The table came from immunoSEQ multiplex PCR; TCRdb's copy has only in-frame clones and leaves some out. The sample has fewer than 90,000 clones, roughly 78% seen once; the top ten hold just over 2.5%. The sort gate was single viable CD3+CD4+CD8-CD45RO+ cells for memory CD4+ T cells. Sequenced material: memory CD4+ T cells from blood. These receptors were collected from an adult in good health and CMV-seropositive.

This clone was seen more than once but under ten times. The chain recombines TRBV27 with TRBJ2-7; D may be TRBD1 (6 bases). The germline V gene has CDR1 MNHEY and CDR2 SMNVEV (reference sequence). Trimming pared 6 bases from V and 4 bases from J, leaving 10 bases between. This CDR3 contains 12 residues. CDR3 DNA: TGTGCCAGCAGACAGGGTCCATACGAGCAGTACTTC. This codes for CASRQGPYEQYF.

The CDR3 is CASGPEGQPQHF. The CDR3 coding sequence is TGTGCTAGTGGTCCAGAAGGTCAGCCCCAGCATTTT. The chain has TRBV12-5 and TRBJ1-5; D is unclear. Trimming pared 5 bases from V and 6 bases from J, leaving 8 bases between. Germline values: CDR1 LGHNT, CDR2 FRNRAP. This CDR3 region has 12 residues.

This clone was seen a single time. The chain has TRBV7-2 and TRBJ2-3; tentative D call: TRBD2 (5 bases). The ends were cut back, 5 bases at V and 5 bases at J, with 14 bases in the middle. Germline assignment: CDR1 SGHTA and CDR2 FQGNSA. The CDR3 is made up of 14 amino acids. CDR3 in DNA: TGTGCCAGCAGCCCCCTTCGGGCGGGAGATACGCAGTATTTT. Its protein product is CASSPLRAGDTQYF. Full variable domain (rest looked up from reference TRBV7-2 and TRBJ2-3): GAGVSQSPSNKVTEKGKDVELRCDPISGHTALYWYRQSLGQGLEFLIYFQGNSAPDKSGLPSDRFSAERTGGSVSTLTIQRTQQEDSAVYLCASSPLRAGDTQYFGPGTRLTVL.

The table lists this clone with a count of one. The V gene is TRBV7-8, the J gene TRBJ1-2; D perhaps matches TRBD1 (5 bases). The CDR3 runs to 18 residues. Germline lookup yields CDR1 SGHVS and CDR2 FQNEAQ. V shed 4 bases and J shed 6 bases, with 27 bases lying between them. Here the CDR3 reads CASSYGLPGPTHNNGYTF. Written as DNA, the CDR3 is TGTGCCAGCAGCTATGGATTGCCGGGACCTACCCACAACAATGGCTACACCTTC.

This chain connects TRBV5-6 to TRBJ1-6, with 9 nucleotides matching TRBD1. CDR3 length: 15 residues. Germline V CDR1 and CDR2: SGHDT, YYEEEE. Losses at the gene ends were 2 bases for V and 6 bases for J; bases not matched to a gene: 3. The DNA of the CDR3 is TGTGCCAGCAGCTTCTGGACAGGGGTTAATTCACCCCTCCACTTT. Protein: CASSFWTGVNSPLHF.

In its sample, this clone was seen a few times. The chain couples TRBV18 to TRBJ1-6; D is undetermined. The length of the CDR3 is 12 residues. V shed 8 bases and J shed 0 bases, with 2 bases lying between them. Germline-derived CDR1 and CDR2 are KGHSH and LQKENI. The DNA for the CDR3 is TGTGCCAGCCACTCCTATAATTCACCCCTCCACTTT. This sequence encodes CASHSYNSPLHF.

The chain recombines TRBV5-1 with TRBJ2-3; the D gene is possibly TRBD1 (5 bases). V lost 0 bases, J lost 1 base, and 9 bases lay in between. Germline lookup yields CDR1 SGHRS and CDR2 YFSETQ. CDR3 length: 15 amino acids. CDR3 loop: CASSLAGMGTDTQYF. For the CDR3, the DNA is TGCGCCAGCAGCTTGGCAGGGATGGGCACAGATACGCAGTATTTT.

The rearrangement joins TRBV6-5 to TRBJ1-2, with D perhaps TRBD1 (6 bases). The CDR3 is 15 residues long. V was clipped by 3 bases and J by 2 bases, with 13 bases between them. Germline V gene data show CDR1 as MNHEY and CDR2 as SVGAGI. CDR3 loop: CASSYAGTLNYGYTF. The CDR3 DNA sequence: TGTGCCAGCAGTTATGCCGGGACACTCAACTATGGCTACACCTTC.